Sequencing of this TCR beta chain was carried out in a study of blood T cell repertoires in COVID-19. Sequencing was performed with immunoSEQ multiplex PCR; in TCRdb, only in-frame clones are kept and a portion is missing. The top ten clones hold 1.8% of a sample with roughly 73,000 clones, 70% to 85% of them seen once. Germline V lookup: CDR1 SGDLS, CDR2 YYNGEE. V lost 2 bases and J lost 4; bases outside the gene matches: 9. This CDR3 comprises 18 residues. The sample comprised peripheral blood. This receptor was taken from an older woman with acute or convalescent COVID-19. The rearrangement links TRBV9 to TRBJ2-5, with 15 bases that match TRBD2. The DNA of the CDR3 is TGTGCCAGCAGCGTGCGGACTAGCGGGGGGGCCACGGCAGAGACCCAGTACTTC. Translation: CASSVRTSGGATAETQYF.